This T cell receptor beta chain was sequenced in a study of T cell responses to AZD1222 COVID-19 vaccine. The repertoire was sequenced with immunoSEQ multiplex PCR; TCRdb's copy has only in-frame clones and lacks some. This sample has 120,000 to 150,000 clones, with around nine tenths found just once. V lost 4 bases and J 2 bases, leaving 12 bases between the germline ends. The germline V gene encodes CDR1 SGHDN and CDR2 FVKESK. The CDR3 is made up of 14 amino acids. The sequences come from peripheral blood, collected 28 days after the second AZD1222 dose. The chain has TRBV14 and TRBJ2-7; D is undetermined. The receptor's source is an adult who received the AZD1222 COVID-19 vaccine. The CDR3 here is CASSPAYSPYEQYF. For the CDR3, the DNA is TGTGCCAGCAGCCCTGCCTATTCCCCCTACGAGCAGTACTTC.